The rows below give T cell receptor beta chains drawn from one sample of a study of cytomegalovirus exposure and HLA in healthy donors. The assay was immunoSEQ multiplex PCR, and TCRdb's table has in-frame clones only and misses some. Seen in this sample are approximately 30,000 clones; the ten most common clones hold about 3.4%. Sequencing was done on a sample of PBMCs. These receptors all stem from a woman in her thirties or forties in good health and CMV-seropositive. The CDR3 runs from the conserved cysteine through the conserved F or W. The D gene is left open where the match is weak. Size tells how often a clone was seen (once, few, many) or the class of an expanded clone, and some rows leave it out.

CDR3nt,CDR3aa,v_gene,abundance,j_gene,d_gene
TGTGCCTGGAGTGTACGAGGAGCCACGGGCACTGAAGCTTTCTTT,CAWSVRGATGTEAFF,TRBV30,NA,TRBJ1-1,NA
TGTGCCAGCAGCCTCCAGGGCTACGAGCAGTACTTC,CASSLQGYEQYF,TRBV5-4,NA,TRBJ2-7,NA
TGCAGCGCCTCGACAGCTAACTATGGCTACACCTTC,CSASTANYGYTF,TRBV29-1,NA,TRBJ1-2,NA
TGCGCCAGCAGCCAGTCCACAGGGGGTAGTTCCTACGAGCAGTACTTC,CASSQSTGGSSYEQYF,TRBV4-1,NA,TRBJ2-7,TRBD1
TGTGCCAGCTCACTCCGACAGGGGGTCTCCGAGCAGTACTTC,CASSLRQGVSEQYF,TRBV18,NA,TRBJ2-7,TRBD1
TGCGCCAGCAGCCAAACCCAGTCTGGAAACACCATATATTTT,CASSQTQSGNTIYF,TRBV4-1,NA,TRBJ1-3,NA
TGTGCCAGCAGCCACAGGGGGGACAGCGGGGAGCTGTTTTTT,CASSHRGDSGELFF,TRBV9,NA,TRBJ2-2,TRBD1
TGTGCCATCAAGGGACAGATCACTATGGGCTACACCTTC,CAIKGQITMGYTF,TRBV10-3,NA,TRBJ1-2,TRBD1
TGTGCCAGCAGTCCGGGACTAGGGAAGATCAGCTCCTACGAGCAGTACTTC,CASSPGLGKISSYEQYF,TRBV27,NA,TRBJ2-7,TRBD2
TGTGCCAGTAGTCTCCCGTTTAGCCTTTCCTACAATGAGCAGTTCTTC,CASSLPFSLSYNEQFF,TRBV19,NA,TRBJ2-1,NA
TGTGCCAGCAGCTCGTTGGACTCAGGCGGTGAGCAGTTCTTC,CASSSLDSGGEQFF,TRBV5-8,medium-sized,TRBJ2-1,NA
TGTGCCTGGACTCTAGCGGGAGTCTCAGATACGCAGTATTTT,CAWTLAGVSDTQYF,TRBV30,NA,TRBJ2-3,TRBD2
TGCAGCGTTGAGGACAGGGGGACGGGAAATGGCTACACCTTC,CSVEDRGTGNGYTF,TRBV29-1,NA,TRBJ1-2,TRBD1
TGTGCCAGTAGTAGGCTTAGGGGACAGGCCAACTATGGCTACACCTTC,CASSRLRGQANYGYTF,TRBV19,NA,TRBJ1-2,TRBD1
TGCGCCAGCAGCTTGGTTCTTGAGGGGGAGCTGTTTTTT,CASSLVLEGELFF,TRBV5-1,NA,TRBJ2-2,NA
TGTGCCAGCTCTCGGATCCAGGGACAGGGGTTTCAAGAGACCCAGTACTTC,CASSRIQGQGFQETQYF,TRBV18,NA,TRBJ2-5,TRBD1
TGTGCCAGCAGCCGACATCGGGGGACTGAAGCTTTCTTT,CASSRHRGTEAFF,TRBV28,NA,TRBJ1-1,NA
TGTGCCAGCAGGCAGGAAAATCAGCCCCAGCATTTT,CASRQENQPQHF,TRBV6-7,NA,TRBJ1-5,NA
TGTGCCAGCAGTTTAACAGGGGGTAGGGTAATCACTGAAGCTTTCTTT,CASSLTGGRVITEAFF,TRBV28,NA,TRBJ1-1,TRBD1
TGTGCCAGCAGCCCGCTGGGGCGGATGTCCTACAATGAGCAGTTCTTC,CASSPLGRMSYNEQFF,TRBV7-6,NA,TRBJ2-1,NA
TGTGCCAGCAGTTCTCTAGCGGGCCCCCGGTTGGAGACCCAGTACTTC,CASSSLAGPRLETQYF,TRBV6-5,NA,TRBJ2-5,TRBD2
TGTGCCAGCAGCCAGTGGACAGGGGGAGGCGAGCAGTACTTC,CASSQWTGGGEQYF,TRBV14,NA,TRBJ2-7,TRBD1
TGTGCCAGCAGCTTAAGCAGTATGGAGACCCAGTACTTC,CASSLSSMETQYF,TRBV7-3,NA,TRBJ2-5,NA
TGTGCCAGTGGGACTAGCTCTGGAAACACCATATATTTT,CASGTSSGNTIYF,TRBV19,NA,TRBJ1-3,NA
TGTGCCAGCTCAGTTTATAGCAATCAGCCCCAGCATTTT,CASSVYSNQPQHF,TRBV6-1,medium-sized,TRBJ1-5,NA
TGTGCCAGCAGCCCTAGCGGGGGCAGCACAGATACGCAGTATTTT,CASSPSGGSTDTQYF,TRBV7-3,NA,TRBJ2-3,TRBD2
TGTGCCAGCAAATTTAGCGGGGCGTACAATGAGCAGTTCTTC,CASKFSGAYNEQFF,TRBV2,NA,TRBJ2-1,TRBD2
TGTGCCAGCAGTGGGACAGGGGGAACAGTTAAACTGTTTTTT,CASSGTGGTVKLFF,TRBV2,NA,TRBJ1-4,TRBD1
TGTGCCAGCAGGCCGATAACAGGGGGGGGCACTGAAGCTTTCTTT,CASRPITGGGTEAFF,TRBV28,NA,TRBJ1-1,TRBD1
TGTGCCAGCAGCCTGACAGGGGTAGGTGGCTACACCTTC,CASSLTGVGGYTF,TRBV2,NA,TRBJ1-2,TRBD1
TGTGCCAGTACCGGGGGACCGAACTATGGCTACACCTTC,CASTGGPNYGYTF,TRBV19,NA,TRBJ1-2,NA
TGTGCCTGGAGTGTGTCGGTGAACACTGAAGCTTTCTTT,CAWSVSVNTEAFF,TRBV30,NA,TRBJ1-1,NA
TGTGCCAGCAGCCCTCTCGATCGGGTCCCTAGTCAGGAGACCCAGTACTTC,CASSPLDRVPSQETQYF,TRBV5-6,NA,TRBJ2-5,NA
TGTGCCTGGAGTTCCTCGAGTAGCGGGAGGCGGTACTTC,CAWSSSSSGRRYF,TRBV30,NA,TRBJ2-7,TRBD2
TGTGCCAGCAGTTCCCGAGGAGGGGATTCCTACGAGCAGTACTTC,CASSSRGGDSYEQYF,TRBV6-5,NA,TRBJ2-7,NA
TGTGCCAGCCGTCCGGGACAGGGGGCCCCAGGGGAGCCCCAGCATTTT,CASRPGQGAPGEPQHF,TRBV2,NA,TRBJ1-5,TRBD1
TGTGCCTGGAAAACCTTTCTAGGCGAGCAGTACTTC,CAWKTFLGEQYF,TRBV30,NA,TRBJ2-7,NA
TGTGCCAGCAGCTCCCCCAGGGACTACGAGCAGTACTTC,CASSSPRDYEQYF,TRBV7-9,NA,TRBJ2-7,NA
TGTGCCAGCAGCCCGGGGACAGGGAAAAGCAATCAGCCCCAGCATTTT,CASSPGTGKSNQPQHF,TRBV7-9,NA,TRBJ1-5,TRBD1
TGCGCCAGCAGCCAGAGGGCGACAGGAGCCTACGAGCAGTACTTC,CASSQRATGAYEQYF,TRBV4-1,NA,TRBJ2-7,NA
TGTGCCAGCAGCTTCGAGGACAGGGCCCACGAGCAGTACTTC,CASSFEDRAHEQYF,TRBV7-6,NA,TRBJ2-7,TRBD1